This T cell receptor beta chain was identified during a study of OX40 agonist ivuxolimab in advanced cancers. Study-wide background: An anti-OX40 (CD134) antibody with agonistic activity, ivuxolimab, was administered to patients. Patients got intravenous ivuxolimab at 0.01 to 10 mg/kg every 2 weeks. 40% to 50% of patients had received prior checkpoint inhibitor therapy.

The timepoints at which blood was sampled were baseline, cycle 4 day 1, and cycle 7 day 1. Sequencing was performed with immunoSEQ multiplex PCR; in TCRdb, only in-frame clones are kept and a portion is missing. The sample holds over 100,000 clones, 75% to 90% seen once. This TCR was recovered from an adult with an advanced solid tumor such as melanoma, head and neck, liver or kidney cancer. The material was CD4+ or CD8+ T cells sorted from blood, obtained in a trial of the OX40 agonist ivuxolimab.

The CDR3 DNA reads as TGTGCCAGCAGTTACTCGGGCGGGACAGGTCAATTCGAGCAGTACTTC. The encoded protein is CASSYSGGTGQFEQYF. V usage is TRBV6-5 and J usage is TRBJ2-7; 8 bases match TRBD1. The CDR3 contains 16 residues. Germline values: CDR1 MNHEY, CDR2 SVGAGI. V trimming: 0 bases; J trimming: 6 bases; junction bases outside the gene matches: 10.